This entry describes one T cell receptor (beta chain). Its target is not known. The data were taken from a study of vaccination effects on CD4 cells after COVID-19. General study results and limits: Late post-vaccination, clones induced by infection and those induced by vaccine underwent marked clonal contraction.

Pools of viral peptides were used by the ViraFEST assay to expand antigen-specific CD4+ T cells ahead of sequencing. After more than 8 days in culture, the CD4+ T cells were isolated. No vaccinee had earlier SARS-CoV-2 infection, and nucleocapsid antibodies were negative. In culture with approximately 9.5 IU/ml IL-2 and roughly 9.3 ug/ml peptides, PBMC were grown at roughly 2 million per well. The V gene lost 1 base and the J gene lost 1 base, with 16 bases spanning the gap. The CDR3 length is 17 residues. Germline V gene data show CDR1 as SGHRS and CDR2 as YFSETQ. Profiling relied on immunoSEQ multiplex PCR, and the TCRdb table lists in-frame clones only, not all of them. The sample shows 73,000 or so clones, around 76% of them seen only once.

Sequences were derived from CD4+ T cells from PBMCs cultured with SARS-CoV-2 spike peptides, sampled before COVID-19 vaccination. The receptor's source is a human donor who received a COVID-19 vaccine. The genes are TRBV5-1 and TRBJ2-3; D remains ambiguous. The CDR3 DNA reads as TGCGCCAGCAGCTTGTCTCGATCGATTTATGGCACAGATACGCAGTATTTT. Its translation is CASSLSRSIYGTDTQYF.